This T cell receptor (beta chain) was sequenced during a study of T cells in Graves' hyperthyroidism and ophthalmopathy. Whole-study results and caveats: The model anticipated ophthalmopathy a median about six months pre-onset.

The CDR3 length is 16 residues. CDR1 is MNHNY, CDR2 SVGAGI, per germline (reference sequence). V was pared by 2 bases and J by 7 bases, with 7 bases of the junction left unmatched. Amplified TCR beta CDR3 regions came from RNA transcripts. A set of HTBI primers served as the primers for a first-round RT-PCR of the TCR CDR3. TCRdb fed the multiplex PCR reads into MiXCR, producing one record per CDR3 protein. This repertoire shows some 270,000 distinct CDR3 sequences, roughly 15% found once; its top ten account for roughly 7.9%. There are many counts of this clonotype. Antigen unknown. Source material: blood. The chain couples TRBV6-6 to TRBJ2-1; 11 nucleotides line up with TRBD2. This TCR derives from a woman between 40 and 55 years old with Graves' hyperthyroidism. This CDR3 is CASSYEGTSGANEQFF. CDR3 DNA sequence: TGTGCCAGCAGTTACGAGGGGACTAGCGGAGCTAATGAGCAGTTCTTC.